This is a list of T cell receptor beta chains from one sample in a study of blood T cell repertoires in COVID-19. Only in-frame clones appear in the TCRdb table, and some are missing; sequencing was by immunoSEQ multiplex PCR. The sample holds 300,000 to 400,000 clones, around 88% seen once. Sequenced: peripheral blood. The receptors were sampled from a woman aged 55-70 years with COVID-19, enrolled during active disease. CDR3s include the opening cysteine and the closing phenylalanine or tryptophan. A D gene is named only where the DNA matches it firmly. Not every row has a clone size; where given, it reads once, few, many or a size class.

>TRBJ1-2|.|TRBD1|14|TRBV7-9
TGTGCCAGCAGCCAAGAGACAGGGGAGAATGGCTACACCTTC
CASSQETGENGYTF
>TRBJ1-3|.|TRBD1|15|TRBV4-1
TGCGCCAGCAGCCGAGGACAGGGGGCTGGAAACACCATATATTTT
CASSRGQGAGNTIYF
>TRBJ2-3|.|TRBD2|18|TRBV6-6
TGTGCCAGCAGTCCAAGTAGACTAGCGGGGGTTTCCACAGATACGCAGTATTTT
CASSPSRLAGVSTDTQYF
>TRBJ2-3|.|TRBD2|14|TRBV5-4
TGTGCCAGCAGCTTGGATGGACTAGGAGATACGCAGTATTTT
CASSLDGLGDTQYF
>TRBJ2-7|.|.|15|TRBV4-1
TGCGCCAGCAGCCAAAGAAGCCAGGGGACCTACGAGCAGTACTTC
CASSQRSQGTYEQYF
>TRBJ2-5|.|.|13|TRBV11-3
TGTGCCAGCAGCTTAGGAACACAAGAGACCCAGTACTTC
CASSLGTQETQYF
>TRBJ2-1|.|TRBD2|15|TRBV9
TGTGCCAGCAGCGTCTCAATAGGCGGGGGGAATGAGCAGTTCTTC
CASSVSIGGGNEQFF
>TRBJ1-5|.|.|18|TRBV12-5
TGTGCTAGTGGTTCAAGATCACAATCAGGTTATAGCAATCAGCCCCAGCATTTT
CASGSRSQSGYSNQPQHF
>TRBJ2-1|.|TRBD2|13|TRBV7-2
TGTGCCAGCAGCCCCCGACTAGCGAATGAGCAGTTCTTC
CASSPRLANEQFF
>TRBJ2-3|.|TRBD1|18|TRBV11-2
TGTGCCAGCAGCTCGCGACAGGGGGCCGACCGTATCACAGATACGCAGTATTTT
CASSSRQGADRITDTQYF
>TRBJ1-5|.|TRBD1|14|TRBV2
TGTGCCAGCAGTGATTCGACAGGGGGCCAGCCCCAGCATTTT
CASSDSTGGQPQHF
>TRBJ2-3|.|TRBD2|16|TRBV5-1
TGCGCCAGCAGCTTAGCCCAGCGGGGGGGCCAGGATACGCAGTATTTT
CASSLAQRGGQDTQYF
>TRBJ1-2|.|TRBD1|13|TRBV14
TGTGCCAGCGCTCAGGGACAGAGCTATGGCTACACCTTC
CASAQGQSYGYTF
>TRBJ1-5|.|.|15|TRBV11-2
TGTGCCAGCAGCTTAGTATCGGGATCCAATCAGCCCCAGCATTTT
CASSLVSGSNQPQHF
>TRBJ2-7|.|.|13|TRBV7-9
TGTGCCAGCAGCCCCCGAGGTGGAGCCGAGCAGTACTTC
CASSPRGGAEQYF
>TRBJ2-1|.|.|12|TRBV29-1
TGCAGCGTCATGAGCTCGGGTAATGAGCAGTTCTTC
CSVMSSGNEQFF
>TRBJ1-5|.|TRBD1|18|TRBV11-3
TGTGCCAGCAGTTTACGGCGGAATCTTGGACAGGGAGATCAGCCCCAGCATTTT
CASSLRRNLGQGDQPQHF
>TRBJ2-7|.|.|13|TRBV7-2
TGTGCCAGCAGCTTAGCCCGAGCCTACGAGCAGTACTTC
CASSLARAYEQYF
>TRBJ1-1|.|.|12|TRBV24-1
TGTGCCACCACCGGGGGAAACACTGAAGCTTTCTTT
CATTGGNTEAFF
>TRBJ2-1|few|TRBD2|15|TRBV7-3
TGTGCCAGCAGCGAAGGGACTAGCGGCTACAATGAGCAGTTCTTC
CASSEGTSGYNEQFF
>TRBJ1-1|.|TRBD1|13|TRBV27
TGTGCCAGCAGTCTACAGGGGCACACTGAAGCTTTCTTT
CASSLQGHTEAFF
>TRBJ2-1|.|.|14|TRBV29-1
TGCAGCGTGCGGGACAGAGGCTCCTACAATGAGCAGTTCTTC
CSVRDRGSYNEQFF